The 11 T cell receptor beta chains reported below all come from one sample, sequenced in a study of blood T cell repertoires in COVID-19. Some clones are missing from TCRdb's copy, which holds only in-frame ones; the method was immunoSEQ multiplex PCR. This sample has around 46,000 clones; approximately 87% occur once, and the top ten carry 2% to 2.5%. The source material was peripheral blood. The receptor source for this set is an elderly woman with COVID-19, enrolled during active disease.

This chain links TRBV6-2 or TRBV6-3 with TRBJ2-4; 7 bases fit TRBD2. The CDR3 has 17 residues. Germline trimming cut 2 bases from V and 3 bases from J; bases unmatched to any gene: 10. Germline V CDR1 and CDR2: MNHEY, SVGEGT. The CDR3 DNA reads TGTGCCAGCAGTTACAGCCCTAGCGGACGACACAAAAACATTCAGTACTTC. Amino acids: CASSYSPSGRHKNIQYF.

V is TRBV7-2 and J is TRBJ1-3, with D unclear. CDR1 and CDR2 from the germline V gene are SGHTA and FQGNSA. This CDR3 spans 13 amino acids. V was shortened by 7 bases and J by 4 bases, with 11 bases between the two germline ends. CDR3 in amino acids: CASTLTVGNTIYF. The CDR3 nucleotides are TGTGCCAGCACCCTTACAGTGGGAAACACCATATATTTT.

The genes are TRBV6-5 and TRBJ1-4, with D possibly TRBD1 on 5 matching bases. V was shortened by 2 bases and J by 4 bases, with 8 bases between the two germline ends. Germline-derived CDR1 and CDR2 are MNHEY and SVGAGI. The CDR3 extends over 14 amino acids. The CDR3 loop is CASSYQGFNEKLFF. For the CDR3, the DNA is TGTGCCAGCAGTTACCAGGGATTTAATGAAAAACTGTTTTTT.

The chain employs TRBV4-1 and TRBJ1-5; 9 bases map to TRBD1. J lost 3 bases, V lost 3 bases, and 6 bases had no gene match. CDR1 is MGHRA and CDR2 is YSYEKL in the germline V gene. The CDR3 loop spans 16 amino acids. CDR3 bases: TGCGCCAGCAGCCAGCCGGACAGGGGAAACAATCAGCCCCAGCATTTT. It codes for CASSQPDRGNNQPQHF.

The chain links TRBV7-3 to TRBJ2-6; perhaps TRBD1 as D (6 bases). The V end was cut by 3 bases, the J end by 2 bases, with 8 bases between. This CDR3 has 15 residues. Germline CDR1 is SGHTA and CDR2 is FQGTGA. The DNA of the CDR3 is TGTGCCAGCAGCTTCAACAGGGCTGGGGCCAACGTCCTGACTTTC. Protein product: CASSFNRAGANVLTF.

In this sample, this clone turned up once. This sequence joins TRBV30 and TRBJ1-4, with TRBD1 matching over 11 bases. Germline CDR1 reads GTSNPN; CDR2 reads SVGIG (reference sequence). With 5 bases clipped from V and 7 bases from J, the junction kept 9 bases outside the gene matches. CDR3 length: 15 amino acids. The CDR3 nucleotides read TGTGCCTGGGGGAAACCGGGACAGGGGGTTGAAAAACTGTTTTTT. Protein sequence: CAWGKPGQGVEKLFF. The full variable domain, its missing parts supplied by reference TRBV30 and TRBJ1-4, is SQTIHQWPATLVQPVGSPLSLECTVEGTSNPNLYWYRQAAGRGLQLLFYSVGIGQISSEVPQNLSASRPQDRQFILSSKKLLLSDSGFYLCAWGKPGQGVEKLFFGSGTQLSVL.

This chain links TRBV9 with TRBJ1-2; TRBD1 matches 7 bases. Trimming cost V 2 bases and J 5 bases; bases outside gene matches: 6. The germline V gene encodes CDR1 SGDLS and CDR2 YYNGEE. The CDR3 runs to 14 residues. CDR3 sequence: CASSVTGQPYGYTF. The CDR3 coding sequence is TGTGCCAGCAGCGTCACGGGACAGCCATATGGCTACACCTTC.

The chain couples TRBV5-5 to TRBJ2-5, with 7 bases aligning to TRBD1. J was trimmed by 2 bases and V by 4 bases; bases with no gene match: 8. CDR1 SGHKS and CDR2 YYEKEE come from the germline V gene (reference sequence). This CDR3 has 15 amino acids. DNA of the CDR3: TGTGCCAGCAGCCTGAACAGGGGTCGGCAAGAGACCCAGTACTTC. Translating gives CASSLNRGRQETQYF.

CDR3 sequence reads: CASSSGLAGGLRETQYF. The CDR3 bases are TGCGCCAGCAGCTCCGGACTAGCGGGGGGGCTTCGGGAGACCCAGTACTTC. The V call is TRBV5-1, the J call TRBJ2-5, with TRBD2 identical over 15 bases. V lost 3 bases and J lost 5; bases outside the gene matches: 8. Germline-derived CDR1 and CDR2 are SGHRS and YFSETQ. This CDR3 has 17 amino acids.

The gene calls are TRBV9 and TRBJ2-2, with 14 bases matching TRBD2. The J segment lost 5 bases and the V segment lost 3 bases, leaving 12 bases of the junction unmatched. The germline CDR1 and CDR2 sequences are SGDLS and YYNGEE. CDR3 size: 19 residues. The CDR3 region is CASSAQLPTSGRDTGELFF. The DNA for the CDR3 is TGTGCCAGCAGCGCTCAACTGCCGACTAGCGGGAGGGATACCGGGGAGCTGTTTTTT.

The chain links TRBV5-1 to TRBJ2-1; 9 nucleotides line up with TRBD2. With V trimmed by 4 bases and J by 6 bases, 5 bases remained unmatched. CDR1 is SGHRS, CDR2 YFSETQ, per germline. This CDR3 is built from 14 residues. The CDR3 loop is CASSPGTSSNEQFF. The CDR3, as DNA: TGCGCCAGCAGCCCGGGGACTAGCTCCAATGAGCAGTTCTTC.